This T cell receptor (beta chain) was documented in a study of early T cells in non-severe SARS-CoV-2 infection. TCRdb re-called the 5' RACE reads through MiXCR, storing one row per CDR3 protein. This repertoire shows around 76,000 distinct CDR3 sequences, 12% found once; its top ten account for about 3.9%. The CDR3 extends over 14 amino acids. The V gene's germline CDR1 is KGHSH and CDR2 LQKENI. Trimming at V came to 8 bases and at J to 6 bases, leaving 8 bases not matched to a gene. The TCR comes from an adult who was a healthcare worker with PCR-confirmed SARS-CoV-2 infection or an uninfected control (not recorded which). The J gene is TRBJ1-5, the V gene TRBV18, with 9 bases aligning to TRBD1. Specimen: whole blood. The DNA of the CDR3 is TGTGCCAGCAGGGGACAGGGCGCAGGTCAGCCCCAGCATTTT. Protein: CASRGQGAGQPQHF.